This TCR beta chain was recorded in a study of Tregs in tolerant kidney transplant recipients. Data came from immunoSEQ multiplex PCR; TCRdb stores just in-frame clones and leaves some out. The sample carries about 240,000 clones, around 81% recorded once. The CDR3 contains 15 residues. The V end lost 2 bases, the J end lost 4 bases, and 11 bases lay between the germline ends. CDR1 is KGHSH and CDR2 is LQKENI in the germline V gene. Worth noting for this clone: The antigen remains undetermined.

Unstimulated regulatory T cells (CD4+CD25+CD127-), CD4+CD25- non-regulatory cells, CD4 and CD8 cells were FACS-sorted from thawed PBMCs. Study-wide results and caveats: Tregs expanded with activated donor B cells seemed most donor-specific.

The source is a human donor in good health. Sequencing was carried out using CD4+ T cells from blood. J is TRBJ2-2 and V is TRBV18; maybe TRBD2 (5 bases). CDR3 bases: TGTGCCAGCTCACCAACGGCTAGCAGCACCGGGGAGCTGTTTTTT. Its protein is CASSPTASSTGELFF.